These 31 T cell receptor beta chains were sequenced from one sample in a study of blood T cell repertoires in COVID-19. Libraries were prepared by immunoSEQ multiplex PCR; TCRdb keeps only in-frame clonotypes and omits some of them. The sample carries roughly 100,000 clones, approximately 80% recorded once. The specimen was peripheral blood. These receptors came from a man aged 60 to 75 with active or convalescent COVID-19.

This rearrangement joins TRBV7-2 to TRBJ1-6; 10 bases match TRBD1. Trimming removed 4 bases from V and 7 bases from J; junction bases left unmatched: 1. CDR1 SGHTA and CDR2 FQGNSA come from the germline V gene. This CDR3 comprises 14 residues. CDR3 in amino acids: CASSSTGGNSPLHF. CDR3 DNA: TGTGCCAGCAGCTCGACAGGGGGCAATTCACCCCTCCACTTT.

This clone is labeled medium-sized (0.01 to 0.1%). The genes are TRBV19 and TRBJ1-1, with D possibly matching TRBD1 (6 bases). Germline values: CDR1 LNHDA, CDR2 SQIVND (reference sequence). Trimming cost V 5 bases and J 1 base, with 14 bases left between them. This CDR3 spans 15 amino acids. CDR3 protein: CASSRRGGGNTEAFF. The DNA of the CDR3 is TGTGCCAGTAGTCGCAGAGGGGGTGGGAACACTGAAGCTTTCTTT. Drawing the rest from reference TRBV19 and TRBJ1-1, the complete variable domain is DGGITQSPKYLFRKEGQNVTLSCEQNLNHDAMYWYRQDPGQGLRLIYYSQIVNDFQKGDIAEGYSVSREKKESFPLTVTSAQKNPTAFYLCASSRRGGGNTEAFFGQGTRLTVV.

CDR3 coding DNA: TGTGCCAGCAGCTTGGAGGGGATAATGAACAGGCAGTTCTTC. Its protein is CASSLEGIMNRQFF. This chain links TRBV5-4 with TRBJ2-1, with a tentative D call TRBD1 (5 bases). This CDR3 contains 14 residues. Germline CDR1 and CDR2: SGHNT and YYREEE (reference sequence). The V and J ends lost 0 bases and 12 bases respectively, with 16 bases between them. The full variable domain, rest sourced from reference TRBV5-4 and TRBJ2-1, is ETGVTQSPTHLIKTRGQQVTLRCSSQSGHNTVSWYQQALGQGPQFIFQYYREEENGRGNFPPRFSGLQFPNYSSELNVNALELDDSALYLCASSLEGIMNRQFFGPGTRLTVL.

This chain uses TRBV6-5 with TRBJ1-1; tentative D call: TRBD1 (5 bases). Deletions cut 6 bases from V and 6 bases from J, with 14 bases between. Germline V gene sequence: CDR1 MNHEY, CDR2 SVGAGI. The CDR3 length is 13 residues. The CDR3 bases are TGTGCCAGCAGCCTGGGACTCCGGTCTGAAGCTTTCTTT. This sequence encodes CASSLGLRSEAFF.

V gene TRBV24-1 combines with J gene TRBJ1-2; D gene unclear. Per the germline V gene, CDR1 is KGHDR and CDR2 is SFDVKD. The CDR3 contains 14 residues. Trimming stripped 5 bases from V and 8 bases from J, with 17 bases between. CDR3 nucleotide sequence: TGTGCCACCAGTGGTCCGGGAAATGATATGGGCTACACCTTC. It is translated as CATSGPGNDMGYTF.

There are a few counts of this clone. The chain employs TRBV20-1 and TRBJ2-1; maybe TRBD1 (5 bases). This CDR3 contains 14 residues. Between the trimmed V and J ends, which lost 3 bases and 8 bases, there was a span of 17 bases. Germline values: CDR1 DFQATT, CDR2 SNEGSKA (reference sequence). The CDR3 loop is CSASKGRRLDEQFF. DNA for the CDR3: TGCAGTGCTAGTAAGGGGCGGCGCCTAGATGAGCAGTTCTTC.

The chain is built from TRBV11-2 and TRBJ1-5, with D uncertain. V was pared by 3 bases and J by 7 bases, with 10 bases between. Germline V gene data show CDR1 as SGHAT and CDR2 as FQNNGV. The CDR3 is made up of 13 amino acids. CDR3: CASSLEAKQPQHF. CDR3 coding DNA: TGTGCCAGCAGCTTGGAGGCAAAGCAGCCCCAGCATTTT.

The rearrangement uses TRBV24-1 and TRBJ2-3; 8 bases match TRBD1. The CDR3 totals 16 residues. Germline V gene sequence: CDR1 KGHDR, CDR2 SFDVKD. Germline trimming cut 0 bases from V and 8 bases from J; bases unmatched to any gene: 9. CDR3 protein: CATSDLTDRGEGTQYF. The CDR3 DNA reads TGTGCCACCAGTGATTTGACTGACAGGGGAGAAGGTACGCAGTATTTT.

This chain links TRBV10-2 with TRBJ2-2; D remains unclear. Germline CDR1 WSHSY, CDR2 SAAADI. The CDR3 is 13 residues long. The V and J ends lost 8 bases and 1 base respectively, with 8 bases between them. The CDR3 region has the DNA TGCGCCAGCTCCGGGTGGAACACCGGGGAGCTGTTTTTT. This sequence encodes CASSGWNTGELFF.

DNA of the CDR3: TGTGCCAGTAGGGATTCCGGGACAGGACCCACAGATACGCAGTATTTT. Translating gives CASRDSGTGPTDTQYF. This sequence joins TRBV19 and TRBJ2-3; 8 bases align to TRBD1. The CDR3 consists of 16 residues. V was pared by 6 bases and J by 2 bases, with 10 bases of the junction left unmatched. CDR1 LNHDA and CDR2 SQIVND come from the germline V gene (reference sequence).

This clone was counted a single time. This chain links TRBV14 with TRBJ1-2; D gene ambiguous. CDR1 is SGHDN and CDR2 is FVKESK in the germline V gene. Trimming removed 0 bases from V and 8 bases from J, with 10 bases in between. The CDR3 covers 13 residues. Here the CDR3 DNA reads TGTGCCAGCAGCCAAGATACCCGCGGGGGCTACACCTTC. This translates into CASSQDTRGGYTF.

The rearrangement joins TRBV5-1 to TRBJ1-4; the D gene is possibly TRBD1 (5 bases). The CDR3 is 15 amino acids. The germline V gene encodes CDR1 SGHRS and CDR2 YFSETQ. V lost 0 bases to trimming and J lost 8 bases, with 14 bases between them. This chain's CDR3 is CASSLGEGVREKLFF. The CDR3 DNA follows: TGCGCCAGCAGCTTGGGTGAAGGGGTACGAGAAAAACTGTTTTTT.

The chain recombines TRBV6-4 with TRBJ2-3, with 8 positions matching TRBD2. V lost 6 bases to trimming and J lost 6 bases; unmatched junction nucleotides: 14. Germline CDR1 and CDR2: MRHNA and SNTAGT. The CDR3 extends over 16 amino acids. CDR3 sequence reads: CASSDTLAGRWDTQYF. Written as DNA, the CDR3 is TGTGCCAGCAGCGATACGTTAGCGGGAAGGTGGGATACGCAGTATTTT.

V is TRBV13 and J is TRBJ1-1, with D possibly matching TRBD1 (5 bases). V lost 5 bases, J lost 3 bases, and 19 bases lay in between. The CDR3 extends over 16 amino acids. Germline V gene lookup returns CDR1 PRHDT and CDR2 FYEKMQ (reference sequence). The DNA for the CDR3 is TGTGCCAGCAGCATGCCCCGACAGCGAACGGACACTGAAGCTTTCTTT. This encodes CASSMPRQRTDTEAFF.

This chain uses TRBV12-3 or TRBV12-4 with TRBJ1-6; TRBD1 is a possible D gene (5 bases). The CDR3 totals 13 residues. With 6 bases removed from V and 10 bases from J, the gap between germline ends came to 13 bases. The CDR3 DNA follows: TGTGCCAGCAGGCACCGCAGGGAATCACCCCTCCACTTT. Its translation is CASRHRRESPLHF.

The chain uses TRBV27 and TRBJ2-3; no clear D. The CDR3 consists of 15 residues. V was pared by 0 bases and J by 4 bases, with 11 bases between. Germline CDR1 is MNHEY and CDR2 is SMNVEV (reference sequence). DNA of the CDR3: TGTGCCAGCAGTTTATCCCTTTATTCCCCAGATACGCAGTATTTT. Encoded protein: CASSLSLYSPDTQYF.

The V and J genes are TRBV10-1 and TRBJ1-1, with TRBD1 identical over 7 bases. Germline V gives CDR1 WNHNN, CDR2 SYGVQD (reference sequence). The CDR3 has 15 amino acids. J was trimmed by 5 bases and V by 6 bases; bases with no gene match: 12. This chain's CDR3 is CASSPVGGGFTEAFF. In DNA form, the CDR3 reads TGCGCCAGCAGCCCTGTAGGGGGCGGTTTTACTGAAGCTTTCTTT.

The chain combines TRBV11-2 with TRBJ2-3; no clear D. The germline V gene encodes CDR1 SGHAT and CDR2 FQNNGV. This CDR3 region has 13 residues. Between the trimmed V and J ends, which lost 5 bases and 0 bases, there was a span of 6 bases. The CDR3 loop is CASSRLSTDTQYF. The CDR3 DNA sequence: TGTGCCAGCAGCCGACTCAGCACAGATACGCAGTATTTT.

The chain joins TRBV28 to TRBJ1-4; D possibly corresponds to TRBD1 (5 bases). This CDR3 comprises 14 residues. V shed 4 bases and J shed 8 bases, with 14 bases lying between them. CDR1 and CDR2 (germline): MDHEN, SYDVKM. The CDR3 region has the DNA TGTGCCAGCAGTTCGACAGAGCCTAGGGAAAAACTGTTTTTT. It is translated as CASSSTEPREKLFF.

The chain recombines TRBV6-5 with TRBJ2-5; 11 bases fit TRBD2. The V gene end was trimmed by 7 bases and the J gene end by 1 base; junction bases not matched to a gene: 5. From germline, CDR1 is MNHEY and CDR2 SVGAGI. This CDR3 has 15 residues. This CDR3 is CASTYLAGGQETQYF. The CDR3 DNA is TGTGCCAGCACTTATCTAGCGGGGGGCCAAGAGACCCAGTACTTC.

The chain couples TRBV5-1 to TRBJ2-7, with TRBD2 matching 10 bases. The CDR3 loop spans 14 amino acids. Trimming cost V 10 bases and J 5 bases; bases outside gene matches: 12. Germline CDR1 is SGHRS and CDR2 is YFSETQ. CDR3 in amino acids: CASQLASGRNEQYF. CDR3 in DNA: TGCGCCTCCCAGCTGGCTAGCGGGAGAAACGAGCAGTACTTC.

This chain links TRBV30 with TRBJ2-1; D uncertain. V lost 2 bases and J lost 3, with 11 bases in between. CDR1 and CDR2 from the germline V gene are GTSNPN and SVGIG (reference sequence). This CDR3 has 14 amino acids. DNA of the CDR3: TGTGCCTGGAGTCCCTCAAGCGACTACAATGAGCAGTTCTTC. Residues: CAWSPSSDYNEQFF.

The chain employs TRBV4-1 and TRBJ2-5, with TRBD2 matching over 12 bases. The CDR3 sequence is 15 residues long. The J segment lost 2 bases and the V segment lost 4 bases, leaving 2 bases of the junction unmatched. Germline values: CDR1 MGHRA, CDR2 YSYEKL. CDR3 nucleotide sequence: TGCGCCAGCAGCCCTAGCGGGAGGGGGCAAGAGACCCAGTACTTC. As protein: CASSPSGRGQETQYF.

Written as DNA, the CDR3 is TGTGCCAGCAGTTACAGTCAGGGGTACACTGAAGCTTTCTTT. Protein: CASSYSQGYTEAFF. The chain links TRBV6-2 or TRBV6-3 to TRBJ1-1; D is possibly TRBD1 (6 bases). Germline V gene sequence: CDR1 MNHEY, CDR2 SVGEGT. The CDR3 extends over 14 amino acids. The V gene lost 2 bases and the J gene lost 3 bases, with 10 bases spanning the gap.

With regard to this clone: Its ends do not fully match the called genes, so a read error is possible. The rearrangement uses TRBV7-9 and TRBJ2-7; D may be TRBD1 (6 bases). The germline V gene encodes CDR1 SEHNR and CDR2 FQNEAQ (reference sequence). CDR3 length: 12 amino acids. As DNA, the CDR3 is TGTGCCAGCAGCCGTACCGGGGACACCCTGGACTTC. This translates into CASSRTGDTLDF.

The chain combines TRBV14 with TRBJ1-1, with 7 bases matching TRBD1. The J segment lost 0 bases and the V segment lost 0 bases, leaving 10 bases of the junction unmatched. Germline V gene lookup returns CDR1 SGHDN and CDR2 FVKESK. CDR3 length: 18 residues. CDR3 nucleotide sequence: TGTGCCAGCAGCCAAGATAGAGAGACAGGGTCCATGAACACTGAAGCTTTCTTT. Protein sequence: CASSQDRETGSMNTEAFF.

The chain couples TRBV30 to TRBJ1-2; D is undetermined. CDR3 size: 15 residues. Trimming took 0 bases from V and 8 from J, leaving 19 bases between them. CDR1 is GTSNPN, CDR2 SVGIG, per germline (reference sequence). The CDR3 is CAWSVRWTAVGGYTF. In nucleotides, the CDR3 is TGTGCCTGGAGTGTACGGTGGACTGCAGTCGGGGGCTACACCTTC.

CDR3 sequence (DNA): TGTGCCAGCAGCCCACCTGTCCAGGGTGAGAGCTATGGCTACACCTTC. Protein product: CASSPPVQGESYGYTF. This chain connects TRBV28 to TRBJ1-2, with D tentatively TRBD1 (5 bases). The CDR3 runs 16 residues. V lost 6 bases and J lost 4, with 21 bases in between. Per germline, CDR1 MDHEN and CDR2 SYDVKM.

V and J are TRBV14 and TRBJ1-2; maybe TRBD1 (5 bases). Germline CDR1 reads SGHDN; CDR2 reads FVKESK. The V end was cut by 5 bases, the J end by 8 bases, with 18 bases between. The CDR3 is 14 amino acids. CDR3 residues: CASSNTAGMRGYTF. The CDR3 bases are TGTGCCAGCAGCAACACCGCAGGGATGAGAGGCTACACCTTC.

In its sample, this clone was seen once. V gene TRBV18 combines with J gene TRBJ2-5, with 8 positions matching TRBD2. The CDR3 length is 17 residues. V lost 1 base to trimming and J lost 1 base; unmatched junction nucleotides: 8. Looked up from germline, CDR1 is KGHSH and CDR2 is LQKENI. The CDR3 region is CASSPRRASGPQETQYF. The CDR3 DNA reads as TGTGCCAGCTCACCACGAAGGGCTAGCGGGCCCCAAGAGACCCAGTACTTC.

A word on this clone: The junction departs from the called germline gene at one end, perhaps through a read error. The same CDR3 is also encoded by other DNA sequences in this sample. The rearrangement joins TRBV6-5 to TRBJ1-1; tentative D call: TRBD1 (5 bases). The CDR3 consists of 13 residues. Germline V gene data show CDR1 as MNHEY and CDR2 as SVGAGI. The DNA for the CDR3 is TGTGCCAGTAGTTTTGGACATAACACTGAAGCTTTCTTT. As protein: CASSFGHNTEAFF.